This is a list of T cell receptor beta chains from one sample in a study of shared clonotypes between healthy human individuals. Produced via immunoSEQ multiplex PCR; TCRdb's table is partial and in-frame only. The data show some 2 million clones, approximately 94% seen once. Sequencing used naive CD8+ T cells sorted from blood. The receptors come from a man aged 18 to 29 in good health. The CDR3 runs from the conserved cysteine through the conserved F or W. D genes are given only for firm matches. Clone size is shown for a subset of rows, as once, few, many or a class of expanded clone.

clone_size: .; d_call: .; v_call: TRBV9; j_call: TRBJ2-3; cdr3_nt: TGTGCCAGCAGCCCGGGGAGGTTCGGCACAGATACGCAGTATTTT; cdr3_aa: CASSPGRFGTDTQYF
clone_size: .; d_call: .; v_call: TRBV6-5; j_call: TRBJ2-7; cdr3_nt: TGTGCCAGCAGTCCCGCACCGCAGTTAACCTACGAGCAGTACTTC; cdr3_aa: CASSPAPQLTYEQYF
clone_size: .; d_call: TRBD1; v_call: TRBV29-1; j_call: TRBJ2-7; cdr3_nt: TGCAGCGTTGGACAGGGCATCGACTACGAGCAGTACTTC; cdr3_aa: CSVGQGIDYEQYF
clone_size: .; d_call: TRBD1; v_call: TRBV27; j_call: TRBJ1-2; cdr3_nt: TGTGCCAGCAGCTCATCCACAGGGGGTGGCTACACCTTC; cdr3_aa: CASSSSTGGGYTF
clone_size: .; d_call: .; v_call: TRBV7-6; j_call: TRBJ2-5; cdr3_nt: TGTGCCAGCAGCTACGATACAGGGTTACAAGAGACCCAGTACTTC; cdr3_aa: CASSYDTGLQETQYF
clone_size: few; d_call: .; v_call: TRBV7-9; j_call: TRBJ1-1; cdr3_nt: TGTGCCAGCAGCTTACCCGCTGAAGCTTTCTTT; cdr3_aa: CASSLPAEAFF
clone_size: .; d_call: .; v_call: TRBV10-3; j_call: TRBJ2-3; cdr3_nt: TGTGCCATCAGTGAGTCAGACTATCCAGATACGCAGTATTTT; cdr3_aa: CAISESDYPDTQYF
clone_size: .; d_call: TRBD2; v_call: TRBV4-1; j_call: TRBJ2-1; cdr3_nt: TGCGCCAGCAGCCAGGAAGGACTAGCGGGAGTACATGAGCAGTTCTTC; cdr3_aa: CASSQEGLAGVHEQFF
clone_size: .; d_call: TRBD2; v_call: TRBV7-9; j_call: TRBJ2-7; cdr3_nt: TGTGCCAGCAGCCCCACGGGACTAGCCTTCTACGAGCAGTACTTC; cdr3_aa: CASSPTGLAFYEQYF
clone_size: .; d_call: .; v_call: TRBV4-1; j_call: TRBJ1-3; cdr3_nt: TGCGCCAGCAGCCAGCCAGGTGGAAACACCATATATTTT; cdr3_aa: CASSQPGGNTIYF
clone_size: .; d_call: .; v_call: TRBV27; j_call: TRBJ2-5; cdr3_nt: TGTGCCAGCAGCTCCCTCCCAACAGGACACCAAGAGACCCAGTACTTC; cdr3_aa: CASSSLPTGHQETQYF
clone_size: .; d_call: TRBD1; v_call: TRBV4-2; j_call: TRBJ2-7; cdr3_nt: TGTGCCAGCAGCCAGGACAGGGGATCCTACGAGCAGTACTTC; cdr3_aa: CASSQDRGSYEQYF
clone_size: .; d_call: .; v_call: TRBV11-2; j_call: TRBJ2-3; cdr3_nt: TGTGCCAGCAGCTGGTTGGGCACAGATACGCAGTATTTT; cdr3_aa: CASSWLGTDTQYF
clone_size: .; d_call: .; v_call: TRBV27; j_call: TRBJ2-3; cdr3_nt: TGTGCCAGCAGTTACCACAGGACTAGCACAGATACGCAGTATTTT; cdr3_aa: CASSYHRTSTDTQYF
clone_size: .; d_call: TRBD2; v_call: TRBV4-3; j_call: TRBJ2-7; cdr3_nt: TGCGCCAGCAGCCAAGGGCTAGCGGCCCTATACGAGCAGTACTTC; cdr3_aa: CASSQGLAALYEQYF
clone_size: once; d_call: .; v_call: TRBV10-1; j_call: TRBJ2-7; cdr3_nt: TGCGCCAGCAGTGAGTCGGGGGGGCAGGACGAGCAGTACTTC; cdr3_aa: CASSESGGQDEQYF
clone_size: .; d_call: .; v_call: TRBV7-9; j_call: TRBJ2-7; cdr3_nt: TGTGCCAGCAGCTTCCCCATACAGGGAGGCTTGGACGAGCAGTACTTC; cdr3_aa: CASSFPIQGGLDEQYF
clone_size: .; d_call: TRBD1; v_call: TRBV9; j_call: TRBJ1-1; cdr3_nt: TGTGCCAGCAGCCCACGACAGGGGGCGGAAGCTTTCTTT; cdr3_aa: CASSPRQGAEAFF
clone_size: .; d_call: TRBD1; v_call: TRBV2; j_call: TRBJ2-1; cdr3_nt: TGTGCCAGCAAGGGGGCTTACAATGAGCAGTTCTTC; cdr3_aa: CASKGAYNEQFF
clone_size: .; d_call: .; v_call: TRBV19; j_call: TRBJ1-5; cdr3_nt: TGTGCCAGTAGTATTCAGGGGAGCAGCAATCAGCCCCAGCATTTT; cdr3_aa: CASSIQGSSNQPQHF
clone_size: .; d_call: .; v_call: TRBV27; j_call: TRBJ1-6; cdr3_nt: TGTGCCAGCAAAATCTCCCAGGAGGGGGTGGCACCCCTCCACTTT; cdr3_aa: CASKISQEGVAPLHF
clone_size: .; d_call: TRBD1; v_call: TRBV6-6; j_call: TRBJ1-2; cdr3_nt: TGTGCCAGCAGTTCCCTACAGGGGGCGGACTATGGCTACACCTTC; cdr3_aa: CASSSLQGADYGYTF
clone_size: .; d_call: TRBD1; v_call: TRBV30; j_call: TRBJ1-4; cdr3_nt: TGTGCCTGGAGCACAGGGGTCGGGGCTAATGAAAAACTGTTTTTT; cdr3_aa: CAWSTGVGANEKLFF
clone_size: .; d_call: .; v_call: TRBV6-5; j_call: TRBJ1-2; cdr3_nt: TGTGCCAGCAGTTACCGGAGGGGGGGAGGCTACACCTTC; cdr3_aa: CASSYRRGGGYTF
clone_size: .; d_call: .; v_call: TRBV7-9; j_call: TRBJ1-2; cdr3_nt: TGTGCCAGCAGTCTAGAGTCCGGGAACTATGGCTACACCTTC; cdr3_aa: CASSLESGNYGYTF
clone_size: .; d_call: TRBD1; v_call: TRBV27; j_call: TRBJ2-2; cdr3_nt: TGTGCCAGCAGTTTTAAAAGGGGGCATATGGACACCGGGGAGCTGTTTTTT; cdr3_aa: CASSFKRGHMDTGELFF
clone_size: .; d_call: .; v_call: TRBV5-6; j_call: TRBJ2-4; cdr3_nt: TGTGCCAGCAGTCTGATCCTAGCCAAAAACATTCAGTACTTC; cdr3_aa: CASSLILAKNIQYF
clone_size: .; d_call: .; v_call: TRBV28; j_call: TRBJ1-1; cdr3_nt: TGTGCCAGCAGTTTGGGGGGTTTAGCCACTGAAGCTTTCTTT; cdr3_aa: CASSLGGLATEAFF
clone_size: .; d_call: .; v_call: TRBV6-5; j_call: TRBJ1-2; cdr3_nt: TGTGCCAGCAGTTACCCCGGGGAGGCGGGCTATGGCTACACCTTC; cdr3_aa: CASSYPGEAGYGYTF
clone_size: .; d_call: .; v_call: TRBV2; j_call: TRBJ2-7; cdr3_nt: TGTGCCAGCAGTGGCGGCAGCAGCTCCTACGAGCAGTACTTC; cdr3_aa: CASSGGSSSYEQYF
clone_size: .; d_call: TRBD1; v_call: TRBV11-2; j_call: TRBJ2-7; cdr3_nt: TGTGCCAGCAGCTACCCCTGGGACAGGGAGGGTTCGGACGAGCAGTACTTC; cdr3_aa: CASSYPWDREGSDEQYF
clone_size: .; d_call: .; v_call: TRBV15; j_call: TRBJ2-7; cdr3_nt: TGTGCCACCAGCGGCCGGGACCTAGGAGGGACCTACGAGCAGTACTTC; cdr3_aa: CATSGRDLGGTYEQYF
clone_size: .; d_call: .; v_call: TRBV30; j_call: TRBJ2-5; cdr3_nt: TGTGCCTGGAGTTATGTTGCATGGGAGACCCAGTACTTC; cdr3_aa: CAWSYVAWETQYF
clone_size: .; d_call: TRBD2; v_call: TRBV10-1; j_call: TRBJ2-1; cdr3_nt: TGCGCCAGCAGTGAGTTAGGACTAGCGGGAGCCCCGCCCTCCTACAATGAGCAGTTCTTC; cdr3_aa: CASSELGLAGAPPSYNEQFF
clone_size: many; d_call: .; v_call: TRBV27; j_call: TRBJ2-4; cdr3_nt: TGTGCCAGCAGTTTAACCGTCAAAAACATTCAGTACTTC; cdr3_aa: CASSLTVKNIQYF
clone_size: .; d_call: .; v_call: TRBV6-1; j_call: TRBJ1-1; cdr3_nt: TGTGCCAGCAGTACCTCAGCGAACACTGAAGCTTTCTTT; cdr3_aa: CASSTSANTEAFF
clone_size: .; d_call: .; v_call: TRBV13; j_call: TRBJ2-7; cdr3_nt: TGTGCCAGCAGCTTTAGAGGGAACTCCTACGAGCAGTACTTC; cdr3_aa: CASSFRGNSYEQYF
clone_size: .; d_call: .; v_call: TRBV27; j_call: TRBJ2-3; cdr3_nt: TGTGCCAGCAGTAGTGGGGATACGCAGTATTTT; cdr3_aa: CASSSGDTQYF
clone_size: .; d_call: TRBD2; v_call: TRBV19; j_call: TRBJ2-7; cdr3_nt: TGTGCCAGTAGACCTAGCGGCGGCCCCTACGAGCAGTACTTC; cdr3_aa: CASRPSGGPYEQYF
clone_size: .; d_call: TRBD2; v_call: TRBV6-5; j_call: TRBJ2-5; cdr3_nt: TGTGCCAGCAGTTTTGGGACTAGCCCGGAGACCCAGTACTTC; cdr3_aa: CASSFGTSPETQYF